This T cell receptor (beta chain) was captured in a study of blood T cell repertoires in COVID-19 (TCRdb year 2020). At the level of the whole study: Samples from collaborators originated in the United States, Italy and Spain and spanned both the acute and convalescent phases of COVID-19. The material from the prospective study consisted of cDNA or gDNA derived from T cells, B-cell-depleted T cells, or PBMCs. The repertoires were released in a freely available public database meant as a resource for research on the immune response to SARS-CoV-2. Sample metadata almost always included a de-identified subject ID, COVID-19 status, age in years and sex. Subjects who had been exposed to COVID-19, were actively infected with it, or had recovered from it provided the deeply sampled blood TCRbeta repertoires that made up the dataset. Where available, HLA class I and class II types were taken from metadata supplied by the sample provider and were not determined by assay-based typing. The samples were drawn from the first 160 participants of the ongoing ImmuneRACE study and from some 1,300 subjects provided by 6 global collaborators.

Each collaborating institution followed its own protocols to collect whole blood in K2EDTA tubes. For TCRbeta analysis, collaborator samples were shipped as frozen whole blood, as isolated PBMCs, or as DNA extracted from either sample type. Points the paper makes about the study in general: The amount of clinical and demographic metadata varied by source and participant and was provided uncurated.

TCRbeta CDR3 regions were amplified from genomic DNA by means of the immunoSEQ Assay, a bias-controlled multiplex PCR. In the source study's methods: Within the assay, amplification of reference gene primers was used to estimate how many nucleated cells each sample contained. To quantify the absolute abundance of each unique TCRbeta CDR3 rearrangement, sequence reads were collapsed and filtered. For each sample, productive Simpson clonality was calculated as the square root of Simpson's diversity index across productive rearrangements. Here the immuneACCESS table is served through TCRdb, limited to in-frame sequences with V and J called. Missing clones are a known gap in these copies; in checked studies unresolved V genes cover under half, and the rest lacks a known reason. That table is the source of V, J and clone size, and D and trimming were worked out from the DNA. The sample table shows some 220,000 clones, and about four fifths are seen once. About 4% of the sample goes to the ten largest clones.

Regarding this clone: Its specific antigen is unknown. The input lacks base qualities; no much larger clone sits a single base away.

From its cysteine to its phenylalanine, the CDR3 spans 14 amino acids. Here the CDR3 DNA is all that survives: 42 bases in frame from base 1. V is cut by 0 bases and J by 5 bases, and the space between the germline ends is 5 bases. Taken from the germline V gene (reference sequence), the CDR1 and CDR2 loops are LNHNV and YYDKDF. Sequenced: peripheral blood. The sequence came from a man over 45 with acute or convalescent COVID-19. The V and J segments used are TRBV15 and TRBJ1-6, with no confident D gene call. The nucleotides read TGTGCCACCAGCAGAGACCCGGATAATTCACCCCTCCACTTT. It translates to CATSRDPDNSPLHF.